Listed here are 20 T cell receptor beta chains from one sample, sequenced in a study of T cells in Graves' hyperthyroidism and ophthalmopathy. Amplified regions were TCR beta CDR3 sequences from RNA transcripts. The TCR CDR3 was amplified in a first-round RT-PCR using the HTBI primer set. MiXCR, run by TCRdb on the multiplex PCR reads, gives a single entry per CDR3 protein. Found here are some 350,000 distinct CDR3 sequences, 25% of them singletons; the top ten hold less than 75%. Material for sequencing was blood. Source of these receptors: a man in his fifties with Graves' hyperthyroidism.

The chain has TRBV12-3 or TRBV12-4 and TRBJ2-7; 7 bases fit TRBD1. Germline trimming cut 4 bases from V and 2 bases from J; bases unmatched to any gene: 5. The CDR3 loop spans 14 amino acids. The CDR3 DNA reads as TGTGCCAGCAGTTCGCCTGACAGGGCCTACGAGCAGTACTTC. Translating gives CASSSPDRAYEQYF.

This clonotype was seen more than once but under ten times. The chain has TRBV19 and TRBJ2-5; 10 bases map to TRBD1. V lost 5 bases and J lost 3; bases outside the gene matches: 6. The CDR3 runs to 15 residues. Germline CDR1 and CDR2: LNHDA and SQIVND (reference sequence). The CDR3 sequence: CASSGGTGEEETQYF. Written as DNA, the CDR3 is TGTGCCAGTAGTGGGGGGACAGGGGAGGAAGAGACCCAGTACTTC.

There are many counts of this clonotype. This chain uses TRBV12-5 with TRBJ2-1; either TRBD1 or TRBD2 may supply D (5 bases each). This CDR3 has 14 residues. Per germline, CDR1 LGHNT and CDR2 FRNRAP. V lost 1 base, J lost 10 bases, and 14 bases lay in between. CDR3 nucleotides: TGTGCTAGTGGTTTGGACGGTGGGGGAGCGGAGCAGTTCTTC. Amino acids: CASGLDGGGAEQFF.

In this sample, this clonotype turned up a few times. DNA of the CDR3: TGTGCCAGCAGTGAGACTAGCGGGAGGGGAAATGAGCAGTTCTTC. Residues: CASSETSGRGNEQFF. The genes are TRBV2 and TRBJ2-1; TRBD2 agrees at 14 bases. Germline V gene lookup returns CDR1 SNHLY and CDR2 FYNNEI. J gave up 7 bases and V 3 bases, and 2 bases lay outside the gene matches. This CDR3 is 15 amino acids long.

This chain uses TRBV20-1 with TRBJ1-4; D not certain. The V end lost 2 bases, the J end lost 7 bases, and 11 bases lay between the germline ends. The length of the CDR3 is 13 residues. Per the germline V gene, CDR1 is DFQATT and CDR2 is SNEGSKA (reference sequence). CDR3 amino acids: CSARKGTFEKLFF. Here the CDR3 DNA reads TGCAGTGCTAGAAAGGGCACCTTTGAAAAACTGTTTTTT.

There are many counts of this clonotype. This sequence joins TRBV12-3 or TRBV12-4 and TRBJ2-7; weak D call: TRBD1 (6 bases). There are 13 residues in the CDR3. V was pared by 0 bases and J by 6 bases, with 9 bases between. The CDR3: CASSLALGGEQYF. CDR3 bases: TGTGCCAGCAGTTTAGCGCTAGGGGGCGAGCAGTACTTC.

Only a few counts were recorded for this clonotype. This chain links TRBV18 with TRBJ1-1, with D unresolved. The V and J ends lost 2 bases and 7 bases respectively, with 11 bases between them. CDR1 is KGHSH and CDR2 is LQKENI in the germline V gene. There are 13 residues in the CDR3. CDR3 in DNA: TGTGCCAGCTCACCAGGACGGCAAATTGAAGCTTTCTTT. Translation: CASSPGRQIEAFF.

As for this clonotype: The junction departs from the called germline gene at one end, perhaps through a read error. The chain uses TRBV7-3 and TRBJ2-1; no reliable D call. The CDR3 extends over 12 amino acids. Germline lookup yields CDR1 SGHTA and CDR2 FQGTGA. CDR3: CANSFDYNEQFF. Written as DNA, the CDR3 is TGTGCCAACAGCTTTGATTACAATGAGCAGTTCTTC.

This clonotype was counted only a few times. The chain joins TRBV29-1 to TRBJ2-5; D may match TRBD1 or TRBD2 (5 bases each). The CDR3 totals 12 residues. Germline V gives CDR1 SQVTM, CDR2 ANQGSEA. Trimming pared 4 bases from V and 5 bases from J, leaving 11 bases between. The CDR3 coding sequence is TGCAGCGTTGTGGGGGTTCGGGAGACCCAGTACTTC. Protein: CSVVGVRETQYF.

The J gene is TRBJ2-6, the V gene TRBV29-1; 12 nucleotides agree with TRBD1. V shed 4 bases and J 4 bases; nucleotides not matched to a gene: 5. CDR1 is SQVTM and CDR2 is ANQGSEA in the germline V gene. The CDR3 spans 16 residues. As DNA, the CDR3 is TGCAGCGTTGGGGACAGGGGGCTGACGGGGGCCAACGTCCTGACTTTC. Amino acids: CSVGDRGLTGANVLTF. Variable domain in full (rest from reference TRBV29-1 and TRBJ2-6): SAVISQKPSRDICQRGTSLTIQCQVDSQVTMMFWYRQQPGQSLTLIATANQGSEATYESGFVIDKFPISRPNLTFSTLTVSNMSPEDSSIYLCSVGDRGLTGANVLTFGAGSRLTVL.

The table lists this clonotype with many counts. This chain uses TRBV12-3 or TRBV12-4 with TRBJ2-5, with a tentative D call TRBD2 (6 bases). V lost 4 bases to trimming and J lost 1 base, with 16 bases between them. This CDR3 region has 16 residues. The CDR3 DNA is TGTGCCAGCAGTTCCCCCCGGTTAGCGGCCCAAGAGACCCAGTACTTC. This codes for CASSSPRLAAQETQYF.

Only one count was recorded for this clonotype. The rearrangement uses TRBV7-9 and TRBJ2-3; 7 bases line up with TRBD1. Losses at the gene ends were 4 bases for V and 8 bases for J; bases not matched to a gene: 6. The CDR3 is 13 amino acids. Per germline, CDR1 SEHNR and CDR2 FQNEAQ (reference sequence). For the CDR3, the DNA is TGTGCCAGCAGCTACCCGGACAGGACTACGCAGTATTTT. This encodes CASSYPDRTTQYF. The whole variable domain, remainder taken from reference TRBV7-9 and TRBJ2-3, is DTGVSQNPRHKITKRGQNVTFRCDPISEHNRLYWYRQTLGQGPEFLTYFQNEAQLEKSRLLSDRFSAERPKGSFSTLEIQRTEQGDSAMYLCASSYPDRTTQYFGPGTRLTVL.

This clonotype was detected many times. This rearrangement joins TRBV28 to TRBJ2-7; D perhaps matches TRBD1 (6 bases). CDR3 size: 14 residues. Trimming cost V 4 bases and J 3 bases, with 13 bases left between them. Germline CDR1 reads MDHEN; CDR2 reads SYDVKM. CDR3 sequence (DNA): TGTGCCAGCAGTTACCACAGGGAGCTCTACGAGCAGTACTTC. It translates to CASSYHRELYEQYF.

Here the CDR3 DNA reads TGCGCCAGCAGCCATGCACAGGGGCTAGGCTATGGCTACACCTTC. Translated, it gives CASSHAQGLGYGYTF. The V call is TRBV4-1, the J call TRBJ1-2; 7 bases map to TRBD1. Germline V gene lookup returns CDR1 MGHRA and CDR2 YSYEKL. With V trimmed by 3 bases and J by 4 bases, 8 bases remained unmatched. CDR3 size: 15 residues.

The chain combines TRBV24-1 with TRBJ2-1; 13 bases are a match to TRBD2. Germline V lookup: CDR1 KGHDR, CDR2 SFDVKD. CDR3 length equals 16 residues. J lost 6 bases, V lost 4 bases, and 5 bases had no gene match. CDR3 protein: CATSDPRTSGSNEQFF. Written as DNA, the CDR3 is TGTGCCACCAGTGACCCGAGGACTAGCGGGAGCAATGAGCAGTTCTTC.

To note about this clonotype: Sequence at one end of the junction differs from germline and may be a read error. The genes are TRBV5-1 and TRBJ2-5, with D maybe TRBD2 (5 bases). This CDR3 contains 13 residues. From germline, CDR1 is SGHRS and CDR2 YFSETQ. CDR3 loop: CASSLGSRETQYF. CDR3 coding DNA: TGTGCCAGCAGCTTGGGGAGCCGGGAGACCCAGTACTTC.

The chain has TRBV2 and TRBJ1-3, with 7 nucleotides matching TRBD1. This CDR3 comprises 15 residues. V lost 6 bases, J lost 3 bases, and 8 bases stayed unmatched. Germline V CDR1 and CDR2: SNHLY, FYNNEI. The CDR3 DNA sequence: TGTGCCAGCAGCCCGGACAGGCCAGTTGGAAACACCATATATTTT. Residues: CASSPDRPVGNTIYF.

The chain uses TRBV7-6 and TRBJ2-7, with TRBD2 matching 8 bases. This CDR3 comprises 15 residues. J lost 6 bases, V lost 5 bases, and 12 bases had no gene match. Germline V gene sequence: CDR1 SGHVS, CDR2 FNYEAQ. CDR3 coding DNA: TGTGCCAGCAGCCCGGGGGGGGCAGGGCCCATCGAGCAGTACTTC. Translating it yields CASSPGGAGPIEQYF.

CDR3 in amino acids: CASSPGTRFGEQYF. The CDR3, as DNA: TGTGCCAGTAGTCCCGGGACTAGGTTTGGCGAGCAGTACTTC. V usage is TRBV19 and J usage is TRBJ2-7; 8 bases are a match to TRBD2. Germline trimming cut 5 bases from V and 6 bases from J; bases unmatched to any gene: 9. The CDR3 has 14 residues. Germline loops: CDR1 LNHDA, CDR2 SQIVND (reference sequence).

The chain couples TRBV20-1 to TRBJ2-3, with TRBD2 identical over 9 bases. After removal of 4 bases from V and 9 bases from J, the junction contained 5 bases not matched to a gene. The CDR3 is made up of 12 amino acids. The germline V gene has CDR1 DFQATT and CDR2 SNEGSKA (reference sequence). CDR3 sequence (DNA): TGCAGTGCTATAGAAACTAGCGGGACGCAGTATTTT. As protein: CSAIETSGTQYF.